This is a list of T cell receptor beta chains from one sample in a study of T cell responses to AZD1222 COVID-19 vaccine. Profiling relied on immunoSEQ multiplex PCR, and the TCRdb table lists in-frame clones only, not all of them. The sample yields 90,000 to 150,000 clones, around nine tenths seen once. Sequencing used peripheral blood, obtained 28 days after the second AZD1222 dose. The receptors were gathered from an adult who received the AZD1222 COVID-19 vaccine. Each CDR3 is given with its conserved first and last residue. D genes are given only for firm matches.

V: TRBV9
J: TRBJ2-1
D: TRBD2
DNA: TGTGCCAGCAGCAAATCTAGCGGGGGGCCTTACAATGAGCAGTTCTTC
CDR3: CASSKSSGGPYNEQFF

V: TRBV10-3
J: TRBJ2-7
D: .
DNA: TGTGCCATCAGCTATAATCCAGCGGGCAGCTCCTACGAGCAGTACTTC
CDR3: CAISYNPAGSSYEQYF

V: TRBV30
J: TRBJ2-5
D: TRBD1
DNA: TGTGCCTGGAGGGCCAGGGGGTTCCCCCAAGAGACCCAGTACTTC
CDR3: CAWRARGFPQETQYF

V: TRBV19
J: TRBJ2-2
D: TRBD1
DNA: TGTGCCAGTAGTATTCTGGGACAGGGAAACACCGGGGAGCTGTTTTTT
CDR3: CASSILGQGNTGELFF

V: TRBV6-4
J: TRBJ2-6
D: TRBD1
DNA: TGTGCCAGCAGTGAGGACAGGTCTGGGGCCAACGTCCTGACTTTC
CDR3: CASSEDRSGANVLTF

V: TRBV5-1
J: TRBJ1-1
D: .
DNA: TGCGCCAGCAGCTCCACCCAGGGAGCGCGCACTGAAGCTTTCTTT
CDR3: CASSSTQGARTEAFF

V: TRBV7-9
J: TRBJ1-2
D: .
DNA: TGTGCCAGCAGCTTAGGCGACAGCTCTTATGGCTACACCTTC
CDR3: CASSLGDSSYGYTF

V: TRBV19
J: TRBJ1-5
D: .
DNA: TGTGCCAGTAGTATCGTGGGGAGCAATCAGCCCCAGCATTTT
CDR3: CASSIVGSNQPQHF

V: TRBV2
J: TRBJ2-4
D: .
DNA: TGTGCCAGCACTGTCCGACAGCTAGCCAAAAACATTCAGTACTTC
CDR3: CASTVRQLAKNIQYF

V: TRBV30
J: TRBJ1-6
D: .
DNA: TGTGCCTGGACAGAGACTTCCTATAATTCACCCCTCCACTTT
CDR3: CAWTETSYNSPLHF

V: TRBV29-1
J: TRBJ2-7
D: .
DNA: TGCAGCGTTGCCAAGGGCAAGCGAGACGAGCAGTACTTC
CDR3: CSVAKGKRDEQYF

V: TRBV25-1
J: TRBJ2-7
D: .
DNA: TGTGCCAGCAGCGCGAGAGCAACAGGGTACGAGCAGTACTTC
CDR3: CASSARATGYEQYF

V: TRBV4-1
J: TRBJ2-5
D: TRBD2
DNA: TGCGCCAGCAGCCAAGACCCAGCGGGAGGCCAAGAGACCCAGTACTTC
CDR3: CASSQDPAGGQETQYF

V: TRBV2
J: TRBJ1-2
D: TRBD1
DNA: TGTGCCAGCAGAGGGACAGGGAGCTATGGCTACACCTTC
CDR3: CASRGTGSYGYTF

V: TRBV5-1
J: TRBJ2-1
D: TRBD2
DNA: TGCGCCAGCAGCTTGGGCCCTCCGACTAGCGGGGGCCACAATGAGCAGTTCTTC
CDR3: CASSLGPPTSGGHNEQFF

V: TRBV19
J: TRBJ2-7
D: TRBD1
DNA: TGTGCCAGTCGACAGGGGGCCAACGAGCAGTACTTC
CDR3: CASRQGANEQYF

V: TRBV29-1
J: TRBJ1-1
D: .
DNA: TGCAGCGTTGTGCCAAAGATCGAAATGGCGGGCACTGAAGCTTTCTTT
CDR3: CSVVPKIEMAGTEAFF

V: TRBV19
J: TRBJ2-1
D: .
DNA: TGTGCCAGTAGTAGAGGGACCTACAATGAGCAGTTCTTC
CDR3: CASSRGTYNEQFF

V: TRBV6-5
J: TRBJ2-5
D: .
DNA: TGTGCCAGCAGTTACGTTCGAAAGGTTACAAAGACCCAGTACTTC
CDR3: CASSYVRKVTKTQYF

V: TRBV19
J: TRBJ2-7
D: TRBD1
DNA: TGTGCCAGTAGTATAGGGACAGGGGGTGAATACGAGCAGTACTTC
CDR3: CASSIGTGGEYEQYF

V: TRBV7-9
J: TRBJ2-1
D: .
DNA: TGTGCCAGCAGCTTAGTATTCCCAGGGCGGCACAATGAGCAGTTCTTC
CDR3: CASSLVFPGRHNEQFF

V: TRBV4-2
J: TRBJ1-6
D: TRBD1
DNA: TGTGCCAGCAGCCAAGATCAAGGGACAGCTTATAATTCACCCCTCCACTTT
CDR3: CASSQDQGTAYNSPLHF

V: TRBV11-2
J: TRBJ2-5
D: .
DNA: TGTGCCAGCAGCTTAGGGACGGCAGCCCAGCGGGAGACCCAGTACTTC
CDR3: CASSLGTAAQRETQYF

V: TRBV11-2
J: TRBJ2-1
D: TRBD2
DNA: TGTGCCAGCAGGTTAAGCGGGAGGGCCCAAAATGAGCAGTTCTTC
CDR3: CASRLSGRAQNEQFF